The rows below give T cell receptor beta chains drawn from one sample of a study of CD8 T cells in Susac syndrome. TCRdb called the immunoSEQ multiplex PCR reads again in MiXCR, with one record for every CDR3 protein. The profile covers 180,000 or so distinct CDR3 sequences, with just under 95% appearing a single time and roughly 0.15% taken by the ten largest. The sequenced material came from CD4+ T cells from PBMCs. The origin of the receptors is a human donor in good health. CDR3s include the opening cysteine and the closing phenylalanine or tryptophan. The D gene is left open where the match is weak. Some rows mark clone size as missing; the rest say once, few, many or name a class of expanded clone.

d_gene	v_gene	abundance	j_gene	CDR3nt	CDR3aa
-	TRBV3-1	-	TRBJ2-3	TGTGCCAGCAGCCAAGACGGAGCGGACACAGATACGCAGTATTTT	CASSQDGADTDTQYF
-	TRBV20-1	once	TRBJ2-1	TGCAGTGCTAGGGAAACTAAAAACAATGAGCAGTTCTTC	CSARETKNNEQFF
-	TRBV12-3/TRBV12-4	-	TRBJ1-4	TGTGCCAGCAGCTCAGGGAGGACTAATGAAAAACTGTTTTTT	CASSSGRTNEKLFF
TRBD1	TRBV12-3/TRBV12-4	-	TRBJ1-2	TGTGCCATCTCACAGGGGATGGTAAGCTATGGCTACACCTTC	CAISQGMVSYGYTF
TRBD1	TRBV24-1	once	TRBJ2-5	TGTGCCACCAGTGATACGACAGGGCCCCAAGAGACCCAGTACTTC	CATSDTTGPQETQYF
-	TRBV5-4	few	TRBJ1-1	TGTGCCAGCAGCTTGGGCCCTAACACTGAAGCTTTCTTT	CASSLGPNTEAFF
TRBD1	TRBV20-1	-	TRBJ2-3	TGCAGTGCACACCGGGACAGAGCCACAGATACGCAGTATTTT	CSAHRDRATDTQYF
-	TRBV7-9	-	TRBJ1-6	TGTGCCAGCAGACCAGGACAGTTCGATTCACCCCTCCACTTT	CASRPGQFDSPLHF
TRBD1	TRBV4-3	-	TRBJ1-6	TGCGCCAGCAGCCAAGAGTCGGACAGGAGCTCCTATAATTCACCCCTCCACTTT	CASSQESDRSSYNSPLHF
-	TRBV20-1	-	TRBJ2-1	TGCAGTGCTAGACAGGACTCCTCCCTAAAGCAGTTCTTC	CSARQDSSLKQFF
-	TRBV20-1	once	TRBJ2-5	TGCAGTGCTAGTTTGGATAGCGGTGAGACCCAGTACTTC	CSASLDSGETQYF
TRBD2	TRBV6-5	-	TRBJ2-3	TGTGCCAGCAGTTCGGGACTAGCGGGGCGGTCGGATACGCAGTATTTT	CASSSGLAGRSDTQYF
TRBD1	TRBV29-1	-	TRBJ1-4	TGCAGCGTTGGACAGGGCGATGAAAAACTGTTTTTT	CSVGQGDEKLFF
TRBD1	TRBV4-3	-	TRBJ2-7	TGCGCCAGCAGCCAAGCCGTTACAGGGGCCCGCTACGAGCAGTACTTC	CASSQAVTGARYEQYF
TRBD1	TRBV6-6	-	TRBJ2-1	TGTGCCAGCAGCCCGGACAGGAAGATGGAGCAGTTCTTC	CASSPDRKMEQFF
-	TRBV15	-	TRBJ1-4	TGTGCCACCAGCCTCAGGGGAGGGGCCAATGAAAAACTGTTTTTT	CATSLRGGANEKLFF
-	TRBV20-1	-	TRBJ1-1	TGCAGTGCTAGTTACCGTGAAGCTTTCTTT	CSASYREAFF
-	TRBV9	-	TRBJ2-1	TGTGCCAGCAGCGTAGCCGGGGGCAACCTCGGCAATGAGCAGTTCTTC	CASSVAGGNLGNEQFF
-	TRBV25-1	few	TRBJ2-3	TGTGCCAGCAGTGTTGGGGATACGCAGTATTTT	CASSVGDTQYF
TRBD1	TRBV20-1	-	TRBJ2-5	TGCAGTGCCCCGGGACAGATTAGAAGAGAGACCCAGTACTTC	CSAPGQIRRETQYF
-	TRBV11-2	once	TRBJ2-1	TGTGCCAGCAGCCAGGGTGGCTCCTACAATGAGCAGTTCTTC	CASSQGGSYNEQFF
-	TRBV30	-	TRBJ2-7	TGTGCCTGGAGTCCCCGGACACGTTACAAGTACGAGCAGTACTTC	CAWSPRTRYKYEQYF
TRBD2	TRBV9	-	TRBJ2-3	TGTGCCAGCAGCATCCGGACTAGCCTGAGCACAGATACGCAGTATTTT	CASSIRTSLSTDTQYF
TRBD1	TRBV5-1	-	TRBJ1-4	TGCGCCAGCCGGACAGGGGAGGCTAATGAAAAACTGTTTTTT	CASRTGEANEKLFF
-	TRBV7-9	-	TRBJ1-5	TGTGCCAGCAGCTTAGAGTCCTCAATCAGCCCCCAGCATTTT	CASSLESSISPQHF
-	TRBV7-9	-	TRBJ1-1	TGTGCCAGCAGCCCCGCTGCCGGAGGGAACACTGAAGCTTTCTTT	CASSPAAGGNTEAFF
-	TRBV30	-	TRBJ2-1	TGTGCCTGGTTAGACAGGGACTTGGGTCGCTACAATGAGCAGTTCTTC	CAWLDRDLGRYNEQFF
-	TRBV2	-	TRBJ2-7	TGTGCCAGCAGCTCCCGGGTGGGGCTCTACGAGCAGTACTTC	CASSSRVGLYEQYF
TRBD1	TRBV3-1	-	TRBJ2-7	TGTGCCAGCAGCCAATACGGGACAGGGGCCTACGAGCAGTACTTC	CASSQYGTGAYEQYF
-	TRBV18	-	TRBJ1-2	TGTGCCAGCTCACCACCGGAGACATCCTACGGCTACACCTTC	CASSPPETSYGYTF
-	TRBV15	-	TRBJ1-4	TGTGCCACCAGCAGAGCCCGGTATGAAAAACTGTTTTTT	CATSRARYEKLFF
-	TRBV20-1	-	TRBJ1-6	TGCAGTGCTAGTTTGGGGGAGGGCTCCTATAATTCACCCCTCCACTTT	CSASLGEGSYNSPLHF
TRBD2	TRBV7-8	-	TRBJ2-6	TGTGCCAGCAGCGGTTGGGGGGGACCCTCCTCTGGGGCCAACGTCCTGACTTTC	CASSGWGGPSSGANVLTF
TRBD1	TRBV29-1	-	TRBJ2-1	TGCAGCGTAGAGGGACAGGGTCCCTACAATGAGCAGTTCTTC	CSVEGQGPYNEQFF
TRBD1	TRBV7-2	-	TRBJ1-2	TGTGCCAGCAGTCCCCACCAGGGGGATGGCTACACCTTC	CASSPHQGDGYTF